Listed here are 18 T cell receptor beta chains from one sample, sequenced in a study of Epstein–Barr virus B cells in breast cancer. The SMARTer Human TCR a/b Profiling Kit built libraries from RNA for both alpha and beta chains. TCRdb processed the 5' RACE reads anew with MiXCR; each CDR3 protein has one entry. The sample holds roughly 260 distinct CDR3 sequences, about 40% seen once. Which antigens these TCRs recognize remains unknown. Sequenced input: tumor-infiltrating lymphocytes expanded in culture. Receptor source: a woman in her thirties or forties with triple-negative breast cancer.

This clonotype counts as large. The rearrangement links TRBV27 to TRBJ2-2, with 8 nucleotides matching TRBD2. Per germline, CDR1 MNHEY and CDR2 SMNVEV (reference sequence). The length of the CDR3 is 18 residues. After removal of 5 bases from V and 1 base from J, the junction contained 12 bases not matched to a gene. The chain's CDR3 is CASSPPGGRILNTGELFF. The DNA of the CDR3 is TGTGCCAGCAGTCCGCCGGGGGGGCGCATCTTGAACACCGGGGAGCTGTTTTTT.

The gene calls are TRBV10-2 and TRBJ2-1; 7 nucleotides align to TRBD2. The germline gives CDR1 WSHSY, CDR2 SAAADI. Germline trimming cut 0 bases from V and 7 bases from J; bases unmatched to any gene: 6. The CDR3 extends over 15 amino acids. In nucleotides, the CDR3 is TGCGCCAGCAGTGAGTCGACTCAGGGAGGGAATGAGCAGTTCTTC. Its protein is CASSESTQGGNEQFF.

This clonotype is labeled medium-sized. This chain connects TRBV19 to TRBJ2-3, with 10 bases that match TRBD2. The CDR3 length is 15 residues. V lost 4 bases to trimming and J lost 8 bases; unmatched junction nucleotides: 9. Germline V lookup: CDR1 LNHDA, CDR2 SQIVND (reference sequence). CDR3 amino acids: CASSSSGGSRATQYF. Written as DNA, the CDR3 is TGTGCCAGTAGTAGTAGCGGGGGGTCAAGGGCTACGCAGTATTTT.

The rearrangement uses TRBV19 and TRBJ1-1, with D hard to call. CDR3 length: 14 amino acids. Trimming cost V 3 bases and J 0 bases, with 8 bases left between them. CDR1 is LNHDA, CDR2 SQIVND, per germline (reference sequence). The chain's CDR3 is CASSIGPMNTEAFF. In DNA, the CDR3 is TGTGCCAGTAGTATCGGACCGATGAACACTGAAGCTTTCTTT. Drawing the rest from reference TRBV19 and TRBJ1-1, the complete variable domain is DGGITQSPKYLFRKEGQNVTLSCEQNLNHDAMYWYRQDPGQGLRLIYYSQIVNDFQKGDIAEGYSVSREKKESFPLTVTSAQKNPTAFYLCASSIGPMNTEAFFGQGTRLTVV.

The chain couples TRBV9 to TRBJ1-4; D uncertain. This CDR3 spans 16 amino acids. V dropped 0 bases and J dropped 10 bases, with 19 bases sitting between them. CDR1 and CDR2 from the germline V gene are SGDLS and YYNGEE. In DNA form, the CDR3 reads TGTGCCAGCAGCGTAGTCCCCACGGAGCGACGTGGAAAACTGTTTTTT. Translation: CASSVVPTERRGKLFF.

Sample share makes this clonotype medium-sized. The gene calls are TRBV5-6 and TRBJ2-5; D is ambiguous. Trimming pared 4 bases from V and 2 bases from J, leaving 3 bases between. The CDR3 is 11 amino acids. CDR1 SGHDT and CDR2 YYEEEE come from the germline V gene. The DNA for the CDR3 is TGTGCCAGCAGCATTCAAGAGACCCAGTACTTC. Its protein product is CASSIQETQYF.

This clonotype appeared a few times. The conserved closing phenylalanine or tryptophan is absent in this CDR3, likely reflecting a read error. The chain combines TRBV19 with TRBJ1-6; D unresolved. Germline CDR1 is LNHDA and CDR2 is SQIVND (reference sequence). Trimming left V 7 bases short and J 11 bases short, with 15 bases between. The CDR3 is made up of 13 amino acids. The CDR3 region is CASKTDGKAPLHC. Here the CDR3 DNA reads TGTGCCAGTAAAACGGACGGAAAGGCACCCCTCCACTGT.

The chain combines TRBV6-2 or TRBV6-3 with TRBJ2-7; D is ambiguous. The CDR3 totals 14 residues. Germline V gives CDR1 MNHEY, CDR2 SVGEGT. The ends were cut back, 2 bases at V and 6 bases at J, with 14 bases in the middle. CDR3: CASSYLKIFGEQYF. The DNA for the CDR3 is TGTGCCAGCAGTTACCTGAAAATTTTCGGCGAGCAGTACTTC.

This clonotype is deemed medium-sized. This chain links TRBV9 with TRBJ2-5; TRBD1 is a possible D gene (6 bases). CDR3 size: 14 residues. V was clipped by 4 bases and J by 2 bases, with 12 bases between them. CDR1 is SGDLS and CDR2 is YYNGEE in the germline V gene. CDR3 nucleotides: TGTGCCAGCAGCCGCGACGGACAGCAAGAGACCCAGTACTTC. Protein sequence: CASSRDGQQETQYF.

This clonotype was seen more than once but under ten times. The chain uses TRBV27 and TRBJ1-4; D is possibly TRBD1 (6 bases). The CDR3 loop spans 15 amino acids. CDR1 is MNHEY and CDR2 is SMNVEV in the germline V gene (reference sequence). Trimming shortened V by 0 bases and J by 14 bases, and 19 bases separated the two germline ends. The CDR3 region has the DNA TGTGCCAGCAGTTTATCGTTGTCAGGGGTTGAAGGGCTGTTTTTT. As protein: CASSLSLSGVEGLFF. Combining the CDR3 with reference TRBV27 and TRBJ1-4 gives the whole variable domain EAQVTQNPRYLITVTGKKLTVTCSQNMNHEYMSWYRQDPGLGLRQIYYSMNVEVTDKGDVPEGYKVSRKEKRNFPLILESPSPNQTSLYFCASSLSLSGVEGLFFGSGTQLSVL.

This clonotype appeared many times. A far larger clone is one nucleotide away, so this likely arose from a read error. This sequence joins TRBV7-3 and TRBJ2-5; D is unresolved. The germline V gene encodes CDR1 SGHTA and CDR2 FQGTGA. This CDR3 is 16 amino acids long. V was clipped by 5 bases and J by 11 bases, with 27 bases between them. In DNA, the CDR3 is TGTGCCAGCAGCCCCGGGCACGAGCTTCCGGGCAATGAGCAGTACTTC. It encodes CASSPGHELPGNEQYF.

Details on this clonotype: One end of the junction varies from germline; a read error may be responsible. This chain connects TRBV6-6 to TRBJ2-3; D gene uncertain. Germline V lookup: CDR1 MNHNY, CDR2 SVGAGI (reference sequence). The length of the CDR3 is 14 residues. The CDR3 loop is CASSYSSHQETQCF. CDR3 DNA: TGTGCCAGCAGTTACTCATCGCACCAAGAGACCCAGTGCTTT.

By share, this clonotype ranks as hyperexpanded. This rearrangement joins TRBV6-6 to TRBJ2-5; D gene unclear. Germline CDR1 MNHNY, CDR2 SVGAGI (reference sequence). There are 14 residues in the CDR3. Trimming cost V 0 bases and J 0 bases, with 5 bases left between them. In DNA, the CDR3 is TGTGCCAGCAGTTACTCATCGCACCAAGAGACCCAGTACTTC. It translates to CASSYSSHQETQYF.

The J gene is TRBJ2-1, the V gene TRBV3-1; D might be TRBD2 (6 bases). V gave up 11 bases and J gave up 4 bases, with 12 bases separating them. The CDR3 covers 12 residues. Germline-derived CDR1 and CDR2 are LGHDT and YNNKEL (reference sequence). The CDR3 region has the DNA TGTGCCGGCGGGGACGGATACAATGAGCAGTTCTTC. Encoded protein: CAGGDGYNEQFF.

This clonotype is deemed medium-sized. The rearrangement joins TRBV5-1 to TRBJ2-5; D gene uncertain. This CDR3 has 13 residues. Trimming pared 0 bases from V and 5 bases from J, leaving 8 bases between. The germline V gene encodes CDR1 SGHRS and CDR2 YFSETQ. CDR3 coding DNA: TGCGCCAGCAGCTTGGGAGGTAGGGAGACCCAGTACTTC. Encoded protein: CASSLGGRETQYF.

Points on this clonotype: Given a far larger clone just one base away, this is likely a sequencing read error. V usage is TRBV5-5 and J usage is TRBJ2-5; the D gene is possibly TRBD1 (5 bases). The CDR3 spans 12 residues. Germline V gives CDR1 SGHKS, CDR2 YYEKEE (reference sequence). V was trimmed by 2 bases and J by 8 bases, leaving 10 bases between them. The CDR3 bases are TGTGCCAGCAGCTTAGGGGTGCAAACCCAGTACTTC. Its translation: CASSLGVQTQYF. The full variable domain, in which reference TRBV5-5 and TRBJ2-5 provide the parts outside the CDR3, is DAGVTQSPTHLIKTRGQQVTLRCSPISGHKSVSWYQQVLGQGPQFIFQYYEKEERGRGNFPDRFSARQFPNYSSELNVNALLLGDSALYLCASSLGVQTQYFGPGTRLLVL.

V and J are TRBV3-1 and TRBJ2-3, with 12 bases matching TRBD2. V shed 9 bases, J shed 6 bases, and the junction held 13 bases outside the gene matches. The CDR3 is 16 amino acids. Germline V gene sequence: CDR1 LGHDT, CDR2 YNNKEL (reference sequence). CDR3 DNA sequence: TGTGCCAGTAGCAGACTAGCGGGGGAACCCCAGGATACGCAGTATTTT. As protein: CASSRLAGEPQDTQYF.

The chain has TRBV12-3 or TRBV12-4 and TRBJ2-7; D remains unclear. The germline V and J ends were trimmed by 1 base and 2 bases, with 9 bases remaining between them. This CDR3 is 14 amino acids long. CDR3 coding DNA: TGTGCCAGCAGTTTAGATCGGGCCGCCTACGAGCAGTACTTC. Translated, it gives CASSLDRAAYEQYF.